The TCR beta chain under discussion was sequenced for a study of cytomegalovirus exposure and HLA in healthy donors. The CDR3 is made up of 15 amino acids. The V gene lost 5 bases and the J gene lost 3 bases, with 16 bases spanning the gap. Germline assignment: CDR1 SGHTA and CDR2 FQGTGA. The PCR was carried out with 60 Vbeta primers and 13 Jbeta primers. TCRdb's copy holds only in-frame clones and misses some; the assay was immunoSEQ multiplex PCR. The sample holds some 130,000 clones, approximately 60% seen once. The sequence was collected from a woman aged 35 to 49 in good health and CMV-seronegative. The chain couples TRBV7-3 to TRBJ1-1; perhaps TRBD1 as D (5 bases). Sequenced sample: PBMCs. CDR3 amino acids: CASSPSGGRYTEAFF. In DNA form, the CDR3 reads TGTGCCAGCAGCCCGAGCGGGGGGAGATACACTGAAGCTTTCTTT.